The next 19 T cell receptor beta chains were all read from a single sample in a study of blood T cell repertoires in COVID-19. Here immunoSEQ multiplex PCR was the method, and the copy in TCRdb shows in-frame clones only, minus some. Of fewer than 300,000 clones in the sample, over 75% are singletons; the top ten hold about 14%. Input material: PBMCs or T cells enriched from blood (not recorded which). These receptors all stem from a man aged 18 to 29 who had recovered from COVID-19.

The CDR3 nucleotides read TGTGCCAGCAGCTCCTCCATGGGGGCCCAAAAATCTAATGAAAAACTGTTTTTT. Protein: CASSSSMGAQKSNEKLFF. The V gene is TRBV7-9, the J gene TRBJ1-4; D is perhaps TRBD1 (6 bases). Trimming shortened V by 4 bases and J by 3 bases, and 21 bases separated the two germline ends. The CDR3 runs to 18 residues. Per germline, CDR1 SEHNR and CDR2 FQNEAQ (reference sequence).

The chain employs TRBV27 and TRBJ1-4; D remains ambiguous. The CDR3 covers 14 residues. The V end was cut by 3 bases, the J end by 5 bases, with 10 bases between. CDR1 and CDR2 from the germline V gene are MNHEY and SMNVEV (reference sequence). CDR3 nucleotide sequence: TGTGCCAGCAGTTTCCGGCAGCGCAATGAAAAACTGTTTTTT. It translates to CASSFRQRNEKLFF.

This clone was counted a few times. The gene calls are TRBV4-1 and TRBJ2-3, with D tentatively TRBD1 (6 bases). Germline loops: CDR1 MGHRA, CDR2 YSYEKL. V lost 3 bases, J lost 5 bases, and 9 bases lay in between. The CDR3 is 13 residues long. CDR3 bases: TGCGCCAGCAGCCAGCAGGGGATAGATACGCAGTATTTT. Translated, it gives CASSQQGIDTQYF.

The rearrangement links TRBV10-3 to TRBJ2-7, with 9 bases lining up with TRBD2. V lost 9 bases to trimming and J lost 3 bases; unmatched junction nucleotides: 3. This CDR3 spans 12 amino acids. Germline assignment: CDR1 ENHRY and CDR2 SYGVKD. The CDR3 reads CAIGLANYEQYF. CDR3 DNA: TGTGCCATTGGACTAGCGAACTACGAGCAGTACTTC.

The chain combines TRBV5-1 with TRBJ2-7; 12 positions match TRBD1. CDR1 and CDR2 from the germline V gene are SGHRS and YFSETQ. The V gene end was trimmed by 4 bases and the J gene end by 6 bases; junction bases not matched to a gene: 8. The CDR3 sequence is 15 residues long. CDR3: CASSTAGQGASEQYF. CDR3 coding DNA: TGCGCCAGCAGCACTGCGGGACAGGGGGCGAGCGAGCAGTACTTC. The whole variable domain, filled in from reference TRBV5-1 and TRBJ2-7, reads KAGVTQTPRYLIKTRGQQVTLSCSPISGHRSVSWYQQTPGQGLQFLFEYFSETQRNKGNFPGRFSGRQFSNSRSEMNVSTLELGDSALYLCASSTAGQGASEQYFGPGTRLTVT.

In the case of this clone: Other DNA sequences in this sample translate to the same CDR3. The gene calls are TRBV7-9 and TRBJ1-5, with 9 bases lining up with TRBD1. Trimming took 5 bases from V and 4 from J; bases not matched to a gene: 3. The CDR3 contains 14 residues. Germline CDR1 reads SEHNR; CDR2 reads FQNEAQ (reference sequence). CDR3 protein: CASSPGTGNQPQHF. CDR3 bases: TGTGCCAGCAGCCCAGGGACAGGGAATCAGCCCCAGCATTTT.

The genes are TRBV11-2 and TRBJ1-4; D not resolved. The CDR3 totals 14 residues. V was cut by 6 bases and J by 8 bases, with 16 bases left in between. Germline CDR1 is SGHAT and CDR2 is FQNNGV. The CDR3 DNA follows: TGTGCCAGCAGGTTTACCGGAGATGGAGAAAAACTGTTTTTT. Translating it yields CASRFTGDGEKLFF.

The V call is TRBV5-1, the J call TRBJ2-2, with 12 bases fitting TRBD2. Germline V lookup: CDR1 SGHRS, CDR2 YFSETQ. The length of the CDR3 is 20 residues. The V and J ends lost 1 base and 2 bases, in that order; junction bases with no gene match: 12. CDR3 region: CASSLWVDTSGRRNTGELFF. CDR3 bases: TGCGCCAGCAGCTTGTGGGTGGATACTAGCGGGAGGAGAAACACCGGGGAGCTGTTTTTT.

V and J are TRBV19 and TRBJ1-5; D remains unclear. The length of the CDR3 is 14 residues. Germline V gives CDR1 LNHDA, CDR2 SQIVND (reference sequence). Between the trimmed V and J ends, which lost 5 bases and 0 bases, there was a span of 8 bases. The CDR3 DNA is TGTGCCAGTAGTTATCCCTATAGCAATCAGCCCCAGCATTTT. This codes for CASSYPYSNQPQHF. Based on the CDR3 plus reference TRBV19 and TRBJ1-5, the full variable domain is DGGITQSPKYLFRKEGQNVTLSCEQNLNHDAMYWYRQDPGQGLRLIYYSQIVNDFQKGDIAEGYSVSREKKESFPLTVTSAQKNPTAFYLCASSYPYSNQPQHFGDGTRLSIL.

The V call is TRBV10-3, the J call TRBJ1-2, with 9 bases identical to TRBD1. This CDR3 is 14 amino acids long. Germline-derived CDR1 and CDR2 are ENHRY and SYGVKD. The ends lost 5 bases at V and 5 bases at J; junction bases unmatched: 6. In DNA, the CDR3 is TGTGCCATCAGTACTACAGGGGGCGGGTATGGCTACACCTTC. It yields the protein CAISTTGGGYGYTF.

The chain employs TRBV6-5 and TRBJ2-1; 9 nucleotides match TRBD2. CDR1 and CDR2 (germline): MNHEY, SVGAGI. The trim removed 6 bases at V and 0 bases at J, leaving 3 bases unmatched. This CDR3 region has 15 residues. Here the CDR3 reads CASRILAGSYNEQFF. The CDR3 DNA is TGTGCCAGCAGGATACTAGCGGGCTCCTACAATGAGCAGTTCTTC.

The chain is built from TRBV28 and TRBJ1-5; no firm D call. V lost 3 bases and J lost 4, with 10 bases in between. Germline V gene data show CDR1 as MDHEN and CDR2 as SYDVKM. The CDR3 totals 14 residues. CDR3 sequence (DNA): TGTGCCAGCAGTTTTTCCGGGAGGAATCAGCCCCAGCATTTT. Encoded protein: CASSFSGRNQPQHF.

V gene TRBV19 combines with J gene TRBJ2-1; 13 positions agree with TRBD2. V was clipped by 4 bases and J by 0 bases; unmatched bases: 15. The CDR3 has 21 amino acids. The germline gives CDR1 LNHDA, CDR2 SQIVND (reference sequence). The CDR3: CASSTSAGTSGTRFSYNEQFF. The CDR3 DNA reads TGTGCCAGTAGTACGTCTGCCGGGACTAGCGGGACGCGGTTCTCCTACAATGAGCAGTTCTTC.

The genes are TRBV18 and TRBJ1-3; D call uncertain. V shed 1 base and J shed 4 bases, with 17 bases lying between them. The CDR3 consists of 17 residues. Germline assignment: CDR1 KGHSH and CDR2 LQKENI. CDR3 amino acids: CASSPLQLVLGGNTIYF. The DNA of the CDR3 is TGTGCCAGCTCACCACTTCAATTGGTATTGGGCGGAAACACCATATATTTT.

The CDR3 DNA sequence: TGTGCCAGCAGTTTAGTCCCGGGGGATGGCTACACCTTC. It encodes CASSLVPGDGYTF. This sequence joins TRBV28 and TRBJ1-2, with D possibly being TRBD1 (5 bases). CDR3 length: 13 residues. Trimming removed 2 bases from V and 6 bases from J, with 10 bases in between. CDR1 and CDR2 (germline): MDHEN, SYDVKM.

The chain carries TRBV11-2 and TRBJ2-3; D possibly corresponds to TRBD2 (6 bases). Trimming pared 2 bases from V and 2 bases from J, leaving 11 bases between. The germline V gene has CDR1 SGHAT and CDR2 FQNNGV. The CDR3 loop spans 15 amino acids. In DNA form, the CDR3 reads TGTGCCAGCAGCTTATTGGGGGGAATCACAGATACGCAGTATTTT. Amino acids: CASSLLGGITDTQYF.

This clone was found a few times. The chain combines TRBV6-4 with TRBJ2-2; D possibly corresponds to TRBD2 (6 bases). Looked up from germline, CDR1 is MRHNA and CDR2 is SNTAGT. V dropped 8 bases and J dropped 3 bases, with 13 bases sitting between them. The CDR3 contains 14 residues. CDR3: CASAGSPDTGELFF. In DNA form, the CDR3 reads TGTGCCAGCGCGGGGAGTCCGGACACCGGGGAGCTGTTTTTT.

CDR3 protein: CASSLQTGWDTEAFF. The DNA for the CDR3 is TGTGCCAGCAGTCTTCAGACAGGATGGGACACTGAAGCTTTCTTT. The V and J genes are TRBV25-1 and TRBJ1-1, with a weak D call TRBD1 (6 bases). CDR1 is MGHDK, CDR2 SYGVNS, per germline. This CDR3 is built from 15 residues. V was trimmed by 5 bases and J by 3 bases, leaving 16 bases between them.

The chain employs TRBV19 and TRBJ2-1; 7 bases are shared with TRBD2. The CDR3 is 17 residues long. Germline CDR1 is LNHDA and CDR2 is SQIVND (reference sequence). V lost 5 bases, J lost 5 bases, and 15 bases stayed unmatched. The chain's CDR3 is CASSLPPERELDNEQFF. CDR3 bases: TGTGCCAGTAGTCTCCCCCCCGAGCGGGAACTCGACAATGAGCAGTTCTTC.